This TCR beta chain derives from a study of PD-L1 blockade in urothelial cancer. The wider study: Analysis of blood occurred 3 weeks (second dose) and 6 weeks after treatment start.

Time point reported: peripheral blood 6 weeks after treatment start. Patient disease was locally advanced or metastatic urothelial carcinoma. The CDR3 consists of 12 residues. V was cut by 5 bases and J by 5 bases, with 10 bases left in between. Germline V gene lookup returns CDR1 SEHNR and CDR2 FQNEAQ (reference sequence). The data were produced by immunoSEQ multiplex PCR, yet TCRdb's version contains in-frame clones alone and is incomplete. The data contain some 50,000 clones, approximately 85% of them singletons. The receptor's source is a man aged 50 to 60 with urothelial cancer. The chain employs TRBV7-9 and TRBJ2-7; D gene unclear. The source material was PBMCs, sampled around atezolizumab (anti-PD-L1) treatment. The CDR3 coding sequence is TGTGCCAGCAGCCTTTTTAAAAACGAGCAGTACTTC. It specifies CASSLFKNEQYF. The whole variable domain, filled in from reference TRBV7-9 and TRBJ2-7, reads DTGVSQNPRHKITKRGQNVTFRCDPISEHNRLYWYRQTLGQGPEFLTYFQNEAQLEKSRLLSDRFSAERPKGSFSTLEIQRTEQGDSAMYLCASSLFKNEQYFGPGTRLTVT.